This T cell receptor beta chain is drawn from a study of CD8+ T cells in alopecia areata. In each case, RNA was isolated and then reverse transcribed into cDNA as the sequencing template. Clones were read by immunoSEQ multiplex PCR, and TCRdb kept only the in-frame ones, dropping some. The sample records over 85,000 clones, under 45% being singletons. Trimming removed 3 bases from V and 11 bases from J, with 10 bases in between. The CDR3 has 11 amino acids. Looked up from germline, CDR1 is SQVTM and CDR2 is ANQGSEA. General study findings and limits: Relative to normal scalp, lesional scalp, especially alopecia totalis/universalis, showed higher clonality. Scalp data also include sequences from resident alphabeta T cells of normal skin.

Lesional scalp tissue (obtained by punch biopsy) and peripheral blood were collected from alopecia areata patients. Concerning this clone itself: Its target is not known.

The chain has TRBV29-1 and TRBJ1-4, with D hard to call. Input material: CD4+ T cells sorted from blood. This receptor was obtained from a human donor with alopecia areata. DNA of the CDR3: TGCAGCGTTGATGAGGGAGGGAAACTGTTTTTT. Amino acid sequence: CSVDEGGKLFF.